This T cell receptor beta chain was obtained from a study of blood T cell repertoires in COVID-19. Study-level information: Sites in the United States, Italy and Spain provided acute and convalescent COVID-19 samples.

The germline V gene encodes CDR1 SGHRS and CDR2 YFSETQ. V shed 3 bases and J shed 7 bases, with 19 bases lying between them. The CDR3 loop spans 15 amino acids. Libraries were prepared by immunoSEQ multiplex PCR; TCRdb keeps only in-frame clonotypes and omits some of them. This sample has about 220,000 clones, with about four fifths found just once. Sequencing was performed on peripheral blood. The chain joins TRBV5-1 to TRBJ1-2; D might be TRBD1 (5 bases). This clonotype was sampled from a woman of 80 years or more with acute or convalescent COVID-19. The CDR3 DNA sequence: TGCGCCAGCAGCTCGGGTGCGGGGCGGGCGCTTGGCTACACCTTC. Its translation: CASSSGAGRALGYTF.